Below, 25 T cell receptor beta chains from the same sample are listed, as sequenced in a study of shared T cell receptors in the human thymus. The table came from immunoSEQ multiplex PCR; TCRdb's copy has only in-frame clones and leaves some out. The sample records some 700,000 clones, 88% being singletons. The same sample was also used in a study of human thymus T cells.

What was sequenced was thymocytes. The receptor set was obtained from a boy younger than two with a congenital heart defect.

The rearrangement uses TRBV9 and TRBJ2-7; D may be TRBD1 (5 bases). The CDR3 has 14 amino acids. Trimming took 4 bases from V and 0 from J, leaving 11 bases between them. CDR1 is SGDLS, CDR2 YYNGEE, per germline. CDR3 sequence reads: CASSPRTPSYEQYF. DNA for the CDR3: TGTGCCAGCAGCCCCCGGACACCCTCCTACGAGCAGTACTTC.

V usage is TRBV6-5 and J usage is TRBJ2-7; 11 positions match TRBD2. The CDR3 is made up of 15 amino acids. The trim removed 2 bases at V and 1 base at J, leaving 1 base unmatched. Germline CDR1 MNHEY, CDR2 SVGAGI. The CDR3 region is CASSYTSGRSYEQYF. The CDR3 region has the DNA TGTGCCAGCAGTTACACTAGCGGGAGATCCTACGAGCAGTACTTC.

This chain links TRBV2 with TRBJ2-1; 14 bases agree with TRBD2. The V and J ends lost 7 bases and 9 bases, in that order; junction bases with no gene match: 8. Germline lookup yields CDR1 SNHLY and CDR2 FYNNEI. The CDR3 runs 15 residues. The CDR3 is CASTAGLAGVGEQFF. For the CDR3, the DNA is TGTGCCAGCACCGCGGGACTAGCGGGAGTGGGTGAGCAGTTCTTC.

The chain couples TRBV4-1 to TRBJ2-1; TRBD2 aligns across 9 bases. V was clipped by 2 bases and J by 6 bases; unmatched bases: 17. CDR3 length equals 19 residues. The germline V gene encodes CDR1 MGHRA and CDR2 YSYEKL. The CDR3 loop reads CASSQKRPGSSGDVNEQFF. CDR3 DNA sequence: TGCGCCAGCAGCCAAAAACGACCTGGGTCTAGCGGGGATGTCAATGAGCAGTTCTTC.

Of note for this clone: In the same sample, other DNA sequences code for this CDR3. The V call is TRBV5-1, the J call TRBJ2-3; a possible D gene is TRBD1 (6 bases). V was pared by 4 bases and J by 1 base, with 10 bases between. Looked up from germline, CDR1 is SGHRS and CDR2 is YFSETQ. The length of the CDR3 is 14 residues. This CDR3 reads CASSPGQGTDTQYF. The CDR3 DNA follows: TGCGCCAGCAGCCCGGGACAAGGCACAGATACGCAGTATTTT.

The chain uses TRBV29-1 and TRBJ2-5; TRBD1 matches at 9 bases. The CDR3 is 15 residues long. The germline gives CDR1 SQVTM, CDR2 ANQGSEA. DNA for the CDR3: TGCAGTGGCCACCTACCACAGGGGGCTATGGAGACCCAGTACTTC. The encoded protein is CSGHLPQGAMETQYF.

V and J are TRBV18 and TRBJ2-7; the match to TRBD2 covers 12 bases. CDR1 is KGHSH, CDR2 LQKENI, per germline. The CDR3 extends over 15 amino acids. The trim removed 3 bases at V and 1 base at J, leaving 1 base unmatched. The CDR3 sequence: CASSPLAGGSYEQYF. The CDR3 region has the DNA TGTGCCAGCTCACCCCTAGCGGGAGGGTCCTACGAGCAGTACTTC.

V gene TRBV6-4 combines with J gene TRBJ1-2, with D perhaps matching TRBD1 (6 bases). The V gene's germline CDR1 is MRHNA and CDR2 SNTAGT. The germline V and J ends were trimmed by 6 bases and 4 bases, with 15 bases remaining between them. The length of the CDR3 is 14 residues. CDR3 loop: CASSLVPGAYGYTF. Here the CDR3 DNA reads TGTGCCAGCAGCCTTGTCCCAGGGGCCTATGGCTACACCTTC.

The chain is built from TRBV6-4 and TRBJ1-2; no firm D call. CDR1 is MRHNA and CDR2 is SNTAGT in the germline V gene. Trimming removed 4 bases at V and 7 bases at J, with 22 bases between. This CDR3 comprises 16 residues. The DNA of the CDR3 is TGTGCCAGCAGTGCCGGGTCGTCTAGGCCCTGGAGTGGCTACACCTTC. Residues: CASSAGSSRPWSGYTF.

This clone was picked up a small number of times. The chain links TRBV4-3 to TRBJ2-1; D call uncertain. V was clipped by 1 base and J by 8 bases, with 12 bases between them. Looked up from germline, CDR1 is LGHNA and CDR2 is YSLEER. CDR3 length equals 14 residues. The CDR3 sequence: CASSQANGRDEQFF. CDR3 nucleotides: TGCGCCAGCAGCCAAGCTAACGGTCGAGATGAGCAGTTCTTC.

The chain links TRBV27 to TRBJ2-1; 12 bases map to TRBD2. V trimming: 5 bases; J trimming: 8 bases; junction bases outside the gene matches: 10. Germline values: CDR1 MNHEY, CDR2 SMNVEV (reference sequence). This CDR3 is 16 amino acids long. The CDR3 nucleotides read TGTGCCAGCAGTAGATCCCTAGCGGGAGGGGTCGATGAGCAGTTCTTC. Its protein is CASSRSLAGGVDEQFF.

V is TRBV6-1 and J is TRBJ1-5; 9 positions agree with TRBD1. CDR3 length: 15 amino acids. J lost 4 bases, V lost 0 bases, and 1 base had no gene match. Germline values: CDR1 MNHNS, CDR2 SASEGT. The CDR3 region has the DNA TGTGCCAGCAGTGAAGCCGACAGGGGGAATCAGCCCCAGCATTTT. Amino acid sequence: CASSEADRGNQPQHF.

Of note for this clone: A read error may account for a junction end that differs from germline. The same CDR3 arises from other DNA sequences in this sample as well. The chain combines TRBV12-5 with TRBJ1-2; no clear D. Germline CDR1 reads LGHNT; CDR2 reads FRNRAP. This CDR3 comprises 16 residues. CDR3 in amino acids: CASGLVGQRGKYGYTF. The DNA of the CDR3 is TGTGCTAGCGGTTTGGTCGGCCAGCGAGGGAAGTATGGCTACACCTTC.

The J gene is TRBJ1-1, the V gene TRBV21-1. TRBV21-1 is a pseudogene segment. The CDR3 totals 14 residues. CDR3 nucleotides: TGTGCCAGCAGCAGCCCCAAACTAGGCGCTGAAGCTTTCTTT. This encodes CASSSPKLGAEAFF.

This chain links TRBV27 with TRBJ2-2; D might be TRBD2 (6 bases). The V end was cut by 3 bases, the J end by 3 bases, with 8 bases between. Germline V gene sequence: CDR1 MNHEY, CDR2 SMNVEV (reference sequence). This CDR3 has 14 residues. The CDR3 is CASSFWGDTGELFF. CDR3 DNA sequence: TGTGCCAGCAGTTTTTGGGGGGACACCGGGGAGCTGTTTTTT.

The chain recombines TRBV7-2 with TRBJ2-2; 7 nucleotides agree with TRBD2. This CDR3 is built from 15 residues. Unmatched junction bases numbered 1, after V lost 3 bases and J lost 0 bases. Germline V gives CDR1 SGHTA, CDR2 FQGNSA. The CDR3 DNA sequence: TGTGCCAGCAGCTTCGGGACTACGAACACCGGGGAGCTGTTTTTT. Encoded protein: CASSFGTTNTGELFF.

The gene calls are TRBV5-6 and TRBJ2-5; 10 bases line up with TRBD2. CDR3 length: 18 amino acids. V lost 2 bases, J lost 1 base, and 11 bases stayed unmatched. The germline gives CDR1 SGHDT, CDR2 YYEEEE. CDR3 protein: CASSFPPQTSGPQETQYF. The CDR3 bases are TGTGCCAGCAGCTTTCCCCCCCAGACTAGCGGGCCCCAAGAGACCCAGTACTTC.

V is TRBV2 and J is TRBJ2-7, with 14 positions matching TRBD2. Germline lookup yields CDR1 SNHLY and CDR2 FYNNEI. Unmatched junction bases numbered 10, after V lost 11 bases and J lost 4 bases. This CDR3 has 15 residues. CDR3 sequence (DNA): TGTGCCTTCGGAACCGGGACTAGCGGGAGATACGAGCAGTACTTC. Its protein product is CAFGTGTSGRYEQYF.

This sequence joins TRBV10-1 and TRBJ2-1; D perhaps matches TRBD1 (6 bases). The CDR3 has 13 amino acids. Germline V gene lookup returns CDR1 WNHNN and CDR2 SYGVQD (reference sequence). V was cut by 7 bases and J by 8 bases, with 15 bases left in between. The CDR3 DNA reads TGCGCCAGCACCGCCCAGGGGCGCGATGAGCAGTTCTTC. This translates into CASTAQGRDEQFF.

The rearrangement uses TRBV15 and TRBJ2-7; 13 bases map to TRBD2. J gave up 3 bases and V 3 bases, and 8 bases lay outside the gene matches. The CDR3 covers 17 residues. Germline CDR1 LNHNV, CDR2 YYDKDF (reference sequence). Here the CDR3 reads CATSSPTSGRKNYEQYF. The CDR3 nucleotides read TGTGCCACCAGCAGCCCGACTAGCGGGAGGAAGAACTACGAGCAGTACTTC.

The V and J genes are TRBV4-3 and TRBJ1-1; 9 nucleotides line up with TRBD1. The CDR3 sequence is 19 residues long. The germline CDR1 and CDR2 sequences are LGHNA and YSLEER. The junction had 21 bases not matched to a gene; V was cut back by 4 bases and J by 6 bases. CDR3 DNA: TGCGCCAGCAGCCCATTCTACCCCCAGGGACAGGGAATGGGGCCTGAAGCTTTCTTT. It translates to CASSPFYPQGQGMGPEAFF.

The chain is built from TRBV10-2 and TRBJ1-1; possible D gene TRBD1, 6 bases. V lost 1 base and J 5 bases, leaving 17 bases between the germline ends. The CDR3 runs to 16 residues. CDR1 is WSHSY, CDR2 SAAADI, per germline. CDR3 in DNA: TGCGCCAGCAGTGAGTGGGACAACCTCACACGGACTGAAGCTTTCTTT. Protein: CASSEWDNLTRTEAFF.

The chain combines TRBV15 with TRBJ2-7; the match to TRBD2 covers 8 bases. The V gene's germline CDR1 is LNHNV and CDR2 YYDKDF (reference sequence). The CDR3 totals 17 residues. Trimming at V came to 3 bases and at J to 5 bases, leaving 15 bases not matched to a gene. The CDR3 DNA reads TGTGCCACCAGCAGGAGGGGCGTGGTAGCGGGAAGGGACGAGCAGTACTTC. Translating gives CATSRRGVVAGRDEQYF.

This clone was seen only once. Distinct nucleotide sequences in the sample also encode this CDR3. The DNA for the CDR3 is TGCAGCGTTGAAGGCCTAGCGGGACCCTACAATGAGCAGTTCTTC. Protein sequence: CSVEGLAGPYNEQFF. V usage is TRBV29-1 and J usage is TRBJ2-1; 9 bases match TRBD2. The ends lost 1 base at V and 2 bases at J; junction bases unmatched: 3. In germline, CDR1 is SQVTM, CDR2 ANQGSEA. The CDR3 extends over 15 amino acids.

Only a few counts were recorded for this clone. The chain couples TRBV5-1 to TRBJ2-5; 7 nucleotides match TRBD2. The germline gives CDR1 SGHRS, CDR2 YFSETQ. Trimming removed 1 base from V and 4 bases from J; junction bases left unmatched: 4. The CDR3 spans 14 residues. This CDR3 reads CASSLIPGGETQYF. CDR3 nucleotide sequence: TGCGCCAGCAGCTTGATCCCGGGGGGAGAGACCCAGTACTTC.